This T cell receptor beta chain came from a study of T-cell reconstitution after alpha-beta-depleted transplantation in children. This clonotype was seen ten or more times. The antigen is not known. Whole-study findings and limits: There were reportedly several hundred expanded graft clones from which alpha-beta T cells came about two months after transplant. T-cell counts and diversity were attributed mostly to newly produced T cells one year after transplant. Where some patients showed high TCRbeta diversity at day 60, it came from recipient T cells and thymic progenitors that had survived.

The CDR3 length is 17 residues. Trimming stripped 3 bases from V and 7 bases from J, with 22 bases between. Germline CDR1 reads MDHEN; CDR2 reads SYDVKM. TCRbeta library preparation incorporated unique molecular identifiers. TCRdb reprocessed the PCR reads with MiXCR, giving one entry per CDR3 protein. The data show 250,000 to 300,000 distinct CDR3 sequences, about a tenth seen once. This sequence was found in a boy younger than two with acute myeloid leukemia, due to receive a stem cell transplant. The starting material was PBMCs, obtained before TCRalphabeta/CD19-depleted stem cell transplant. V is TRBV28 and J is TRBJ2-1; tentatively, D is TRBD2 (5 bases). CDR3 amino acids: CASSFPSGGSEVNEQFF. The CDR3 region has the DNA TGTGCCAGCAGTTTCCCTTCCGGAGGAAGTGAGGTGAATGAGCAGTTCTTC.